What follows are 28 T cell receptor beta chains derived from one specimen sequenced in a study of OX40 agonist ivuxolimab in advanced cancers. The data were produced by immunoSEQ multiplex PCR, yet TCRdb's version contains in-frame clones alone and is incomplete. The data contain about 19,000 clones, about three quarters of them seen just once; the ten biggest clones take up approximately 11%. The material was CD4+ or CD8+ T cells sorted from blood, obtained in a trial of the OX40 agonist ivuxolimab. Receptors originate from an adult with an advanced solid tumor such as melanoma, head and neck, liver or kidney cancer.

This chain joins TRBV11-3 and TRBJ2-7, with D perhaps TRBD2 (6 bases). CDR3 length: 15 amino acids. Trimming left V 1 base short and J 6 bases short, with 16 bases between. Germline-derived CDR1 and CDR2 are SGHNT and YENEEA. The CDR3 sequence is CASSLGVEGRSEQYF. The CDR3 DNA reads TGTGCCAGCAGCTTAGGAGTGGAGGGGCGAAGCGAGCAGTACTTC.

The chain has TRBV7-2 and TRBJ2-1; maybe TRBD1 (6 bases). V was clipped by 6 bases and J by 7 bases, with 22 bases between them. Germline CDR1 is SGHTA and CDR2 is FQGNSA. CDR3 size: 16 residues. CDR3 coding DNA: TGTGCCAGCAGTCAAGAGTGGGCAGGGGCAGGGAATGAGCAGTTCTTC. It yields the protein CASSQEWAGAGNEQFF.

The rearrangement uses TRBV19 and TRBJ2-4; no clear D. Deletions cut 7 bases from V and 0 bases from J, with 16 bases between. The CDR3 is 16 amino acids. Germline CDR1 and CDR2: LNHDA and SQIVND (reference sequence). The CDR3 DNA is TGTGCCAGTACCCCCGGCCATGGGGTAGCCAAAAACATTCAGTACTTC. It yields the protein CASTPGHGVAKNIQYF.

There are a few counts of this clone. The CDR3 bases are TGCGCCAGCAGCCAAGAGGATGGCAGCTCCTACGAGCAGTACTTC. It specifies CASSQEDGSSYEQYF. The chain is built from TRBV4-3 and TRBJ2-7; D unresolved. This CDR3 has 15 residues. V lost 0 bases, J lost 0 bases, and 9 bases lay in between. CDR1 LGHNA and CDR2 YSLEER come from the germline V gene.

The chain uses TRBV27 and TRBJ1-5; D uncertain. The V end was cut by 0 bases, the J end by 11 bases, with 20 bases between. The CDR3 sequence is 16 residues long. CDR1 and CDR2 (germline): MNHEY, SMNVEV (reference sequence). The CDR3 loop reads CASSLSLRAPREAQHF. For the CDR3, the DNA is TGTGCCAGCAGTTTATCCCTTCGGGCCCCGCGGGAAGCCCAGCATTTT.

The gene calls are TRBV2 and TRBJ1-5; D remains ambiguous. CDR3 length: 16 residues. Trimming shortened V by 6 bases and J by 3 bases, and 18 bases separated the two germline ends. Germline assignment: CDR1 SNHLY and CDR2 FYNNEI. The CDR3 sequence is CASREIHGLNNQPQHF. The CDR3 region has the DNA TGTGCCAGCAGAGAAATACACGGATTAAACAATCAGCCCCAGCATTTT.

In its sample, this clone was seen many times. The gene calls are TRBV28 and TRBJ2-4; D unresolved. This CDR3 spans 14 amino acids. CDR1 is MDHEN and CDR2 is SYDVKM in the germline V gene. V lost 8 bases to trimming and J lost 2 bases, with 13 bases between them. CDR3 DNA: TGTGCCAGCTCCCCCCCAGACTCCAAAAACATTCAGTACTTC. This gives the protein CASSPPDSKNIQYF.

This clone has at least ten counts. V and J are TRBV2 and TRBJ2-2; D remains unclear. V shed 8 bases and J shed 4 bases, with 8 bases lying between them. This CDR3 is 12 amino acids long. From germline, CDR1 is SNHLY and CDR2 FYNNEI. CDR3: CASGGRTGELFF. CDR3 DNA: TGTGCCAGCGGTGGCCGCACCGGGGAGCTGTTTTTT. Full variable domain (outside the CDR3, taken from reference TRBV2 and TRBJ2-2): EPEVTQTPSHQVTQMGQEVILRCVPISNHLYFYWYRQILGQKVEFLVSFYNNEISEKSEIFDDQFSVERPDGSNFTLKIRSTKLEDSAMYFCASGGRTGELFFGEGSRLTVL.

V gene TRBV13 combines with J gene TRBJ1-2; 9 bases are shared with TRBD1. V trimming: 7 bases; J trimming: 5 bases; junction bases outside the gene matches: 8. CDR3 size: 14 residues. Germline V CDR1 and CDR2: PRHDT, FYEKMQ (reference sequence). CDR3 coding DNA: TGTGCCAGCAACGGACAGGGGCACCCGTATGGCTACACCTTC. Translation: CASNGQGHPYGYTF.

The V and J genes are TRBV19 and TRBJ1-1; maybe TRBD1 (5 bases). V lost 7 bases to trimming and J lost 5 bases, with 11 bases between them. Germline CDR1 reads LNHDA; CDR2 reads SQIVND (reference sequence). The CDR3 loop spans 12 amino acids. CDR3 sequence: CASTQGLTEAFF. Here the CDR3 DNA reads TGTGCCAGTACCCAGGGATTAACTGAAGCTTTCTTT.

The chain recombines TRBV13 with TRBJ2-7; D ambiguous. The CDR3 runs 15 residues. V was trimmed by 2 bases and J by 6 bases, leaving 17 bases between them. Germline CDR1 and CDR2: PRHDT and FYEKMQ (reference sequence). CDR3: CASSLPTWGSSEQYF. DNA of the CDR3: TGTGCCAGCAGCTTACCAACATGGGGATCGTCCGAGCAGTACTTC.

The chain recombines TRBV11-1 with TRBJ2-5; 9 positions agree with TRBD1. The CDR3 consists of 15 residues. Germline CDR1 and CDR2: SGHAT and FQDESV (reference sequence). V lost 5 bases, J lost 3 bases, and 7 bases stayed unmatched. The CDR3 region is CASSTRDRVEETQYF. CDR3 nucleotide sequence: TGTGCCAGCAGCACCCGGGACAGGGTGGAAGAGACCCAGTACTTC.

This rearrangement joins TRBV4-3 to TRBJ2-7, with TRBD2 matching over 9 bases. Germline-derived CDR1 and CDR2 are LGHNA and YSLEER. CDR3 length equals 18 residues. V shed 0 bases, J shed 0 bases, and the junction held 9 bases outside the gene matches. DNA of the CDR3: TGCGCCAGCAGCCAAGAGTTTACAGCGGGGGGCCTCTCCTACGAGCAGTACTTC. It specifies CASSQEFTAGGLSYEQYF.

The CDR3 bases are TGTGCCAGCACCTCGCCCGGGACAGGGGGTCTTTCACCCCTCCACTTT. Its translation: CASTSPGTGGLSPLHF. This sequence joins TRBV6-6 and TRBJ1-6; TRBD1 agrees at 11 bases. V shed 7 bases, J shed 9 bases, and the junction held 11 bases outside the gene matches. The germline CDR1 and CDR2 sequences are MNHNY and SVGAGI (reference sequence). This CDR3 region has 16 residues.

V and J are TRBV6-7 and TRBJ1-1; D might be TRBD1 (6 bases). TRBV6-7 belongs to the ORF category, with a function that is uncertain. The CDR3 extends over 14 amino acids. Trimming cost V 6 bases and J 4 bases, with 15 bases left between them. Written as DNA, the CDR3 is TGTGCCAGCAGCCTCACTAAGGGGGGCACTGAAGCTTTCTTT. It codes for CASSLTKGGTEAFF.

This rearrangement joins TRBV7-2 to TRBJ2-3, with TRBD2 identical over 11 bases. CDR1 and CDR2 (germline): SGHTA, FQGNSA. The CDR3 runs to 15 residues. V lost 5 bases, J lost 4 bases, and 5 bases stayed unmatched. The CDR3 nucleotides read TGTGCCAGCAGCCCTACTAGCGGGGGACCAGATACGCAGTATTTT. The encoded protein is CASSPTSGGPDTQYF.

CDR3 residues: CASSRIAETYNEQFF. In DNA, the CDR3 is TGCGCCAGCAGCCGAATAGCGGAAACCTACAATGAGCAGTTCTTC. This chain uses TRBV4-1 with TRBJ2-1; weak D call: TRBD2 (6 bases). This CDR3 contains 15 residues. Germline CDR1 is MGHRA and CDR2 is YSYEKL. V lost 4 bases and J 2 bases, leaving 12 bases between the germline ends.

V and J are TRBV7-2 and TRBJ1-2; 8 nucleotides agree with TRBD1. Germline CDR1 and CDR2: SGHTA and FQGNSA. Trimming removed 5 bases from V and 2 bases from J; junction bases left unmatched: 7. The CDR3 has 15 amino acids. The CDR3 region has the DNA TGTGCCAGCAGCGCAAGGACAGGGCCGAACTATGGCTACACCTTC. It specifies CASSARTGPNYGYTF.

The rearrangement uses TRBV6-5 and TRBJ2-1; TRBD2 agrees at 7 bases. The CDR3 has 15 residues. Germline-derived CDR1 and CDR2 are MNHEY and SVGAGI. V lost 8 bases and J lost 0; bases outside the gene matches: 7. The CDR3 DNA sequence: TGTGCCAGCCGGGGGGAATCGAGCTCCTACAATGAGCAGTTCTTC. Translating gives CASRGESSSYNEQFF.

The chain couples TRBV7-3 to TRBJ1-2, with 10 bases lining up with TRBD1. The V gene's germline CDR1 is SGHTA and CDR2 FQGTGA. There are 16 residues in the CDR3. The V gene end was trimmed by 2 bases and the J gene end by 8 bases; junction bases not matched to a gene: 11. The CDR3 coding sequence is TGTGCCAGCAGCTTAGACCCGGGGACAGGGGTCCGGGGCTACACCTTC. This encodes CASSLDPGTGVRGYTF.

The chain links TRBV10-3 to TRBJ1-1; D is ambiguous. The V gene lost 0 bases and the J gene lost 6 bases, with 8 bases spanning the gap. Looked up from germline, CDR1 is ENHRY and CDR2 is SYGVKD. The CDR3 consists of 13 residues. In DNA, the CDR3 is TGTGCCATCAGTGAGTCCGCAAGGTCTGAAGCTTTCTTT. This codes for CAISESARSEAFF.

Here the CDR3 DNA reads TGTGCCAGCAGCTCACGACGGCCAATATCTCTCTACGAGCAGTACTTC. Translating it yields CASSSRRPISLYEQYF. The chain combines TRBV5-6 with TRBJ2-7; no clear D. The CDR3 extends over 16 amino acids. CDR1 is SGHDT and CDR2 is YYEEEE in the germline V gene. Between the trimmed V and J ends, which lost 3 bases and 3 bases, there was a span of 19 bases.

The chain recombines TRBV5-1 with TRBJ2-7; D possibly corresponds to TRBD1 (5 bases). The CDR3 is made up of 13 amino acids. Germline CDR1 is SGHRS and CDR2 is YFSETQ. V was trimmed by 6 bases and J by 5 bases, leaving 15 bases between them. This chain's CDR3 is CASNQGYRNEQYF. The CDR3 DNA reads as TGCGCCAGCAACCAGGGCTACCGGAACGAGCAGTACTTC.

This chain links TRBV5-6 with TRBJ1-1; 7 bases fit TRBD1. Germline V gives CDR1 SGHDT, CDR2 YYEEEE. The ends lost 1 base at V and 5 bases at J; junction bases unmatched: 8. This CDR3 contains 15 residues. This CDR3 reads CASSLTMGQRTEAFF. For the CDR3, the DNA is TGTGCCAGCAGCTTGACGATGGGACAGAGGACTGAAGCTTTCTTT.

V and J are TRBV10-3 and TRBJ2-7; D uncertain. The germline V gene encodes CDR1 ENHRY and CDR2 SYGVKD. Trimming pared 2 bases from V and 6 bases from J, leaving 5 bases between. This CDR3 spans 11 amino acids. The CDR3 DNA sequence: TGTGCCATCAGTGAGCCGGGCGAGCAGTACTTC. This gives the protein CAISEPGEQYF.

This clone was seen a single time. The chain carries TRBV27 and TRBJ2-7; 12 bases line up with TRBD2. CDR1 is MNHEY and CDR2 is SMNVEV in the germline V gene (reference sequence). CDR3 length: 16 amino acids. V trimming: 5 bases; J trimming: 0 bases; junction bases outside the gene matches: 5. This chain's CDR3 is CASSLRLAGASYEQYF. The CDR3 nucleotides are TGTGCCAGCAGTCTAAGACTAGCGGGAGCCTCCTACGAGCAGTACTTC.

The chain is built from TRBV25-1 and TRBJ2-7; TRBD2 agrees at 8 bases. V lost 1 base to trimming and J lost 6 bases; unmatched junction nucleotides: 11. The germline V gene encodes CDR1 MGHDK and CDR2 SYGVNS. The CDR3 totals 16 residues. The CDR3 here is CASSEWDGGAAVEQYF. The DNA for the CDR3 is TGTGCCAGCAGTGAATGGGACGGGGGGGCCGCGGTCGAGCAGTACTTC.

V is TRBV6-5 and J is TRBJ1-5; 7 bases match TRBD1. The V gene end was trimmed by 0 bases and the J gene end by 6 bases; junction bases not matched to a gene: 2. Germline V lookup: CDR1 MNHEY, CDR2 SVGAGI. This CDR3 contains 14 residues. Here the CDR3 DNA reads TGTGCCAGCAGTTACTCAGGGGGCAGTCAGCCCCAGCATTTT. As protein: CASSYSGGSQPQHF.